Below, one T cell receptor (beta chain) is given with its context. Measured with immunoSEQ multiplex PCR; TCRdb has only the in-frame clones, and not every one. The table has tens of thousands of clones, 85% to 95% seen once. V was pared by 3 bases and J by 0 bases, with 9 bases of the junction left unmatched. CDR1 and CDR2 (germline): SEHNR, FQNEAQ (reference sequence). The CDR3 consists of 18 residues. The entry originates in a study of control samples from healthy donors and cancer patients. This chain connects TRBV7-9 to TRBJ1-4; 8 positions match TRBD1. The TCR originated in a man in his thirties or forties with colorectal cancer. Sequenced: PBMCs. This CDR3 is CASSFGQGSWATNEKLFF. CDR3 in DNA: TGTGCCAGCAGCTTTGGACAGGGTAGTTGGGCAACTAATGAAAAACTGTTTTTT.